This T cell receptor (beta chain) stems from a study of blood T cell repertoires in COVID-19. The overall study: Spain, Italy and the United States supplied samples that represented acute and convalescent COVID-19. From T cells, B-cell-depleted T cells, or PBMCs came the material, which was cDNA or gDNA.

Trimming cost V 8 bases and J 3 bases; bases outside gene matches: 9. This CDR3 is 14 amino acids long. Germline V gives CDR1 LGHDT, CDR2 YNNKEL (reference sequence). How the authors handled the data: Reference gene primer amplification yielded estimated nucleated cell counts. TCRdb's table, derived via immunoSEQ multiplex PCR, lists solely in-frame clones and lacks some. Clone size and the V and J calls come from that table; the DNA yielded D and trimming. This table has over 50,000 clones, around 78% appearing once. Sequencing was performed on peripheral blood. This sequence joins TRBV3-1 (or the pseudogene TRBV3-2) and TRBJ2-7; 8 nucleotides align to TRBD2. This TCR derives from a human donor with active or convalescent COVID-19. The donor label of this sample is uncertain. The DNA for the CDR3 is TGTGCCAGCGCTGGAGCTAGCGGGTTCTACGAGCAGTACTTC. Protein product: CASAGASGFYEQYF.